These T cell receptor beta chains were read from a single sample in a study of cytomegalovirus exposure and HLA in healthy donors. Clones were sequenced by immunoSEQ multiplex PCR, and TCRdb holds only the in-frame ones, with some missing. The sample shows about 160,000 clones, nearly 80% of them seen only once. Input material: PBMCs. All receptors derive from a man younger than 30 in good health and CMV-seropositive. Each CDR3 is given with its conserved first and last residue. The D gene is left open where the match is weak. Part of the rows lack a size; the others show once, few, many or a class for expanded clones.

v_call,clone_size,j_call,d_call,cdr3_aa,cdr3_nt
TRBV27,.,TRBJ2-2,TRBD1,CASSFGTGGNRNTGELFF,TGTGCCAGCAGTTTCGGGACAGGGGGCAACAGGAACACCGGGGAGCTGTTTTTT
TRBV10-2,.,TRBJ1-1,TRBD1,CATGRDRGTEAFF,TGCGCCACCGGTCGGGACAGGGGAACTGAAGCTTTCTTT
TRBV4-2,.,TRBJ2-1,.,CASSQLPRNEQFF,TGTGCCAGCAGCCAACTCCCTAGGAATGAGCAGTTCTTC
TRBV18,.,TRBJ2-3,.,CASSPRQGSTDTQYF,TGTGCCAGCTCACCACGGCAGGGCAGCACAGATACGCAGTATTTT
TRBV15,.,TRBJ2-5,TRBD1,CATEARTGGTETQYF,TGTGCCACGGAGGCTAGGACAGGGGGTACGGAGACCCAGTACTTC
TRBV10-3,.,TRBJ2-1,TRBD2,CAISEREVVNEQFF,TGTGCCATCAGTGAGCGGGAGGTCGTCAATGAGCAGTTCTTC
TRBV19,.,TRBJ2-1,TRBD1,CASSIRGDRGSYNEQFF,TGTGCCAGTAGTATACGCGGGGACAGGGGCTCCTACAATGAGCAGTTCTTC
TRBV7-7,.,TRBJ2-1,TRBD2,CASSRGTSGGESEQFF,TGTGCCAGCAGCCGCGGGACTAGCGGGGGGGAAAGTGAGCAGTTCTTC
TRBV9,.,TRBJ1-1,TRBD1,CASSVGRDRVGNTEAFF,TGTGCCAGCAGCGTAGGCCGGGACAGAGTAGGGAACACTGAAGCTTTCTTT
TRBV4-3,once,TRBJ2-5,TRBD1,CASSQDYGTAGRRYF,TGCGCCAGCAGCCAAGATTATGGGACAGCCGGCAGGCGGTACTTC
TRBV18,.,TRBJ2-2,TRBD2,CASSPSSGSGTGELFF,TGTGCCAGCTCACCCTCTAGCGGGAGTGGCACCGGGGAGCTGTTTTTT
TRBV7-2,.,TRBJ1-2,.,CASSPRWATNYGYTF,TGTGCCAGCAGCCCACGCTGGGCTACGAACTATGGCTACACCTTC
TRBV6-1,.,TRBJ1-1,.,CATALDRGTEAFF,TGTGCCACCGCGTTGGACAGAGGGACTGAAGCTTTCTTT
TRBV4-3,.,TRBJ1-5,.,CASSQDWGSHQPQHF,TGCGCCAGCAGCCAAGATTGGGGCAGTCATCAGCCCCAGCATTTT
TRBV10-2,.,TRBJ2-2,.,CASSESGGINTGELFF,TGCGCCAGCAGTGAGTCCGGCGGGATTAACACCGGGGAGCTGTTTTTT
TRBV30,.,TRBJ1-5,TRBD1,CAWSIQGTNQPQHF,TGTGCCTGGAGTATACAGGGGACCAATCAGCCCCAGCATTTT
TRBV7-3,few,TRBJ2-3,.,CASSLNMDTQYF,TGTGCCAGCAGCTTAAATATGGATACGCAGTATTTT
TRBV9,.,TRBJ2-7,TRBD1,CASSVGGTASYEQYF,TGTGCCAGCAGCGTAGGGGGGACAGCCTCCTACGAGCAGTACTTC
TRBV9,.,TRBJ2-2,TRBD2,CASRKREGSTGELFF,TGTGCCAGCAGGAAGCGGGAGGGTAGCACCGGGGAGCTGTTTTTT
TRBV6-6,.,TRBJ1-5,.,CASNTGSAQPQHF,TGTGCCAGCAACACAGGGTCGGCTCAGCCCCAGCATTTT
TRBV13,.,TRBJ2-1,.,CASSEGQRYNEQFF,TGTGCCAGCAGCGAAGGACAGCGATACAATGAGCAGTTCTTC
TRBV19,few,TRBJ2-1,.,CAVGSSYNEQFF,TGTGCAGTCGGGAGTTCCTACAATGAGCAGTTCTTC
TRBV7-8,once,TRBJ1-2,.,CASSLILGGGYTF,TGTGCCAGCAGCTTAATTCTGGGGGGAGGCTACACCTTC
TRBV7-9,.,TRBJ2-7,.,CASSLRDTSYEQYF,TGTGCCAGCAGCTTACGGGACACCTCCTACGAGCAGTACTTC
TRBV5-1,.,TRBJ2-3,TRBD2,CASSLAGGAQYTQYF,TGCGCCAGCAGCTTGGCGGGGGGGGCACAATATACGCAGTATTTT
TRBV4-1,.,TRBJ2-2,TRBD2,CASSQVGGRGNTGELFF,TGCGCCAGCAGCCAAGTGGGTGGGAGGGGGAACACCGGGGAGCTGTTTTTT
TRBV7-9,.,TRBJ2-7,TRBD2,CSSTYRGAYEQYF,TGTTCCAGCACCTACCGGGGGGCCTACGAGCAGTACTTC
TRBV7-2,.,TRBJ2-1,.,CASSLTAGTPNEQFF,TGTGCCAGCAGCTTAACAGCGGGTACTCCCAATGAGCAGTTCTTC
TRBV27,.,TRBJ1-3,.,CASSGAGNTIYF,TGTGCCAGCAGTGGGGCCGGAAACACCATATATTTT
TRBV7-9,.,TRBJ2-7,.,CASSGGGALRSYEQYF,TGTGCCAGCAGCGGAGGGGGGGCGCTTAGGTCCTACGAGCAGTACTTC
TRBV4-2,.,TRBJ2-1,TRBD2,CASSQDPGLASNEQFF,TGTGCCAGCAGCCAAGATCCAGGACTAGCAAGCAATGAGCAGTTCTTC
TRBV11-2,few,TRBJ2-1,.,CASSQERSEQFF,TGTGCCAGCAGCCAAGAACGCAGTGAGCAGTTCTTC
TRBV29-1,few,TRBJ2-2,TRBD1,CSAKQQDRDTGELFF,TGCAGCGCAAAACAACAGGACAGGGACACCGGGGAGCTGTTTTTT
TRBV27,.,TRBJ1-4,TRBD1,CASGDRGRLNEKLFF,TGTGCCAGCGGGGACAGGGGACGACTTAATGAAAAACTGTTTTTT
TRBV4-3,few,TRBJ1-2,.,CASSPRGLANYGYTF,TGCGCCAGCAGCCCTAGGGGGTTAGCTAACTATGGCTACACCTTC
TRBV19,.,TRBJ1-6,.,CASSFAGAANSPLHF,TGTGCCAGTAGTTTCGCAGGGGCGGCTAATTCACCCCTCCACTTT
TRBV25-1,.,TRBJ2-1,TRBD1,CASRQTGQLNEQFF,TGTGCCAGCAGACAAACGGGACAGCTCAATGAGCAGTTCTTC
TRBV7-2,.,TRBJ2-5,TRBD2,CASSLPGLAGLQTQYF,TGTGCCAGCAGCTTACCGGGGTTAGCGGGTTTACAGACCCAGTACTTC
TRBV9,.,TRBJ2-3,.,CASSELTMADTQYF,TGTGCCAGCAGCGAACTGACTATGGCAGATACGCAGTATTTT
TRBV6-6,.,TRBJ2-7,TRBD1,CASSYSGQSYEQYF,TGTGCCAGCAGTTATTCGGGACAGTCCTACGAGCAGTACTTC
TRBV11-2,.,TRBJ2-1,TRBD2,CATPGRGEQFF,TGTGCCACCCCGGGGCGGGGGGAGCAGTTCTTC